One and the same sample provided the 19 T cell receptor beta chains below, sequenced in a study of shared clonotypes between healthy human individuals. Assay used: immunoSEQ multiplex PCR; TCRdb lists only in-frame clones, some missing. Found here are some 800,000 clones, 85% to 95% of them singletons; the top ten hold about 25%. Naive CD8 cells lacked CD45RO and underwent positive selection for CCR7, leaving out terminally differentiated effector memory CD45RA+ cells. The source material was naive CD8+ T cells sorted from blood. The receptor source for this set is a man in his thirties or forties in good health.

The gene calls are TRBV27 and TRBJ2-6; weak D call: TRBD1 (6 bases). This CDR3 spans 18 amino acids. V was clipped by 4 bases and J by 0 bases, with 16 bases between them. From germline, CDR1 is MNHEY and CDR2 SMNVEV (reference sequence). The CDR3 DNA reads TGTGCCAGCAGTTCGACAGGCAGGGCCGTCTCTGGGGCCAACGTCCTGACTTTC. Encoded protein: CASSSTGRAVSGANVLTF.

The genes are TRBV29-1 and TRBJ2-5; a possible D gene is TRBD2 (6 bases). The CDR3 length is 17 residues. Trimming pared 1 base from V and 3 bases from J, leaving 21 bases between. Germline CDR1 is SQVTM and CDR2 is ANQGSEA. The CDR3 DNA follows: TGCAGCGTTGAAGGCGGGGTGGGAGGAGCTCCCAAAGAGACCCAGTACTTC. Translation: CSVEGGVGGAPKETQYF.

This clone was counted once. The chain couples TRBV28 to TRBJ2-7, with D perhaps assigned TRBD1 or TRBD2 (5 bases each). The CDR3 spans 14 residues. The V end was cut by 5 bases, the J end by 3 bases, with 14 bases between. Germline assignment: CDR1 MDHEN and CDR2 SYDVKM. CDR3 amino acids: CASSERGPVYEQYF. In DNA form, the CDR3 reads TGTGCCAGCAGTGAGAGGGGACCTGTCTACGAGCAGTACTTC.

Turning to this clone: This may arise from a read error, as a much more abundant clone is one base away. CDR3 protein: CASSLVGVNEQFF. As DNA, the CDR3 is TGTGCCAGCAGCTTAGTTGGTGTGAATGAGCAGTTCTTC. The chain is built from TRBV7-8 and TRBJ2-1; unclear D gene. Per germline, CDR1 SGHVS and CDR2 FQNEAQ. The germline V and J ends were trimmed by 1 base and 7 bases, with 8 bases remaining between them. The CDR3 runs 13 residues.

CDR3 coding DNA: TGTGCCAGCAGCTTGGAGGAGGGGGTCCACGAGCAGTACTTC. Protein sequence: CASSLEEGVHEQYF. The chain carries TRBV5-4 and TRBJ2-7, with D possibly being TRBD1 or TRBD2 (6 bases each). The CDR3 is 14 amino acids. The V gene's germline CDR1 is SGHNT and CDR2 YYREEE (reference sequence). The V and J ends lost 0 bases and 5 bases respectively, with 12 bases between them.

In this sample, this clone turned up once. The chain combines TRBV19 with TRBJ1-5; D may be TRBD1 (5 bases). Deletions cut 1 base from V and 7 bases from J, with 14 bases between. Germline lookup yields CDR1 LNHDA and CDR2 SQIVND (reference sequence). The CDR3 is 15 residues long. CDR3: CASSIVSPGHQPQHF. The CDR3 coding sequence is TGTGCCAGTAGTATAGTCTCTCCAGGGCACCAGCCCCAGCATTTT. Complete variable domain (other parts from reference TRBV19 and TRBJ1-5): DGGITQSPKYLFRKEGQNVTLSCEQNLNHDAMYWYRQDPGQGLRLIYYSQIVNDFQKGDIAEGYSVSREKKESFPLTVTSAQKNPTAFYLCASSIVSPGHQPQHFGDGTRLSIL.

The genes are TRBV7-9 and TRBJ2-3; D gene unclear. Germline CDR1 is SEHNR and CDR2 is FQNEAQ (reference sequence). The length of the CDR3 is 13 residues. Trimming left V 5 bases short and J 2 bases short, with 8 bases between. CDR3 residues: CASSPSNTDTQYF. CDR3 DNA sequence: TGTGCCAGCAGCCCTTCGAACACAGATACGCAGTATTTT.

The J gene is TRBJ2-7, the V gene TRBV7-8, with unresolved D. The V gene's germline CDR1 is SGHVS and CDR2 FQNEAQ. The CDR3 runs to 12 residues. The V gene lost 1 base and the J gene lost 8 bases, with 9 bases spanning the gap. The CDR3 DNA sequence: TGTGCCAGCAGCTTAGACCGTCGGCAGCAGTACTTC. Residues: CASSLDRRQQYF.

The chain links TRBV6-1 to TRBJ2-7; D ambiguous. The ends were cut back, 0 bases at V and 2 bases at J, with 2 bases in the middle. Germline CDR1 MNHNS, CDR2 SASEGT. CDR3 length: 12 residues. The chain's CDR3 is CASSEAAYEQYF. CDR3 DNA: TGTGCCAGCAGTGAAGCGGCCTACGAGCAGTACTTC.

V usage is TRBV27 and J usage is TRBJ2-1; possible D gene TRBD1, 6 bases. V dropped 5 bases and J dropped 2 bases, with 19 bases sitting between them. Germline-derived CDR1 and CDR2 are MNHEY and SMNVEV (reference sequence). The CDR3 has 17 residues. This chain's CDR3 is CASSHGQFGSPYNEQFF. DNA of the CDR3: TGTGCCAGCAGTCACGGACAGTTCGGATCGCCCTACAATGAGCAGTTCTTC.

The chain has TRBV27 and TRBJ2-7, with 11 bases identical to TRBD2. The CDR3 has 15 amino acids. The germline CDR1 and CDR2 sequences are MNHEY and SMNVEV (reference sequence). V dropped 10 bases and J dropped 0; count of bases not matched to a gene: 8. CDR3 sequence: CAKGGGLADSYEQYF. As DNA, the CDR3 is TGTGCCAAGGGGGGGGGACTAGCGGACTCCTACGAGCAGTACTTC.

The chain recombines TRBV5-4 with TRBJ2-7, with a tentative D call TRBD2 (6 bases). The CDR3 is made up of 14 amino acids. V dropped 4 bases and J dropped 3 bases, with 14 bases sitting between them. From germline, CDR1 is SGHNT and CDR2 YYREEE (reference sequence). CDR3 nucleotides: TGTGCCAGCAGCGCCACTGGGCGGGACTACGAGCAGTACTTC. Protein product: CASSATGRDYEQYF.

V is TRBV29-1 and J is TRBJ2-1; D is uncertain. Germline values: CDR1 SQVTM, CDR2 ANQGSEA. V lost 3 bases and J lost 5, with 11 bases in between. This CDR3 comprises 13 residues. The CDR3 DNA is TGCAGCGTTGATCCGGCGGATAACAATGAGCAGTTCTTC. Its translation: CSVDPADNNEQFF.

The V gene is TRBV2, the J gene TRBJ1-1, with D hard to call. Germline-derived CDR1 and CDR2 are SNHLY and FYNNEI. Trimming removed 8 bases from V and 6 bases from J, with 13 bases in between. The CDR3 spans 12 residues. The CDR3 is CASDSGAPEAFF. CDR3 in DNA: TGTGCCAGCGACTCGGGAGCCCCTGAAGCTTTCTTT. The whole variable domain, filled in from reference TRBV2 and TRBJ1-1, reads EPEVTQTPSHQVTQMGQEVILRCVPISNHLYFYWYRQILGQKVEFLVSFYNNEISEKSEIFDDQFSVERPDGSNFTLKIRSTKLEDSAMYFCASDSGAPEAFFGQGTRLTVV.

CDR3: CASSEARRSGNEQFF. CDR3 DNA sequence: TGTGCCAGCAGCGAGGCTCGGAGATCAGGGAATGAGCAGTTCTTC. V gene TRBV9 combines with J gene TRBJ2-1, with D possibly TRBD1 on 5 matching bases. Germline V CDR1 and CDR2: SGDLS, YYNGEE. The CDR3 runs to 15 residues. The V end was cut by 3 bases, the J end by 7 bases, with 17 bases between.

This clone was counted only a few times. The J gene is TRBJ1-2, the V gene TRBV2, with TRBD1 matching 11 bases. The CDR3 has 16 residues. Germline CDR1 SNHLY, CDR2 FYNNEI. V dropped 2 bases and J dropped 4; count of bases not matched to a gene: 6. The CDR3 region is CASSEWGTGGGYGYTF. The CDR3 DNA reads as TGTGCCAGCAGTGAATGGGGGACAGGGGGTGGCTATGGCTACACCTTC.

V and J are TRBV4-3 and TRBJ2-1, with 7 bases aligning to TRBD2. Germline CDR1 reads LGHNA; CDR2 reads YSLEER. Trimming at V came to 1 base and at J to 3 bases, leaving 6 bases not matched to a gene. There are 16 residues in the CDR3. DNA of the CDR3: TGCGCCAGCAGCCAAGTTTTTCGGGAGGACTACAATGAGCAGTTCTTC. It yields the protein CASSQVFREDYNEQFF.

For the CDR3, the DNA is TGCGCCAGCAGCTACGGTCCAGGAGATTACAATGAGCAGTTCTTC. This sequence encodes CASSYGPGDYNEQFF. The J gene is TRBJ2-1, the V gene TRBV4-3; D remains unclear. V lost 5 bases and J 4 bases, leaving 15 bases between the germline ends. CDR3 length: 15 residues. Per germline, CDR1 LGHNA and CDR2 YSLEER.

V and J are TRBV7-8 and TRBJ2-7; 8 nucleotides align to TRBD1. Germline V gene lookup returns CDR1 SGHVS and CDR2 FQNEAQ. This CDR3 is built from 15 residues. Unmatched junction bases numbered 5, after V lost 1 base and J lost 3 bases. The CDR3 reads CASSLGRTGSYEQYF. As DNA, the CDR3 is TGTGCCAGCAGCTTAGGACGGACAGGGAGCTACGAGCAGTACTTC.